What follows is one T cell receptor (beta chain) and its context. Its antigen remains unidentified. This CDR3 region has 11 residues. Trimming shortened V by 5 bases and J by 7 bases, and 8 bases separated the two germline ends. Per germline, CDR1 SEHNR and CDR2 FQNEAQ (reference sequence). The data belong to a study of beta chain features in type 1 diabetes. Study outcomes and limitations: Type 1 diabetes patients had moderately but significantly shorter TCRB CDR3s in all four CD4+ subsets.

Sequencing targeted expressed TCRB transcripts, as all isolated RNA had been reverse transcribed. Profiling relied on immunoSEQ multiplex PCR, and the TCRdb table lists in-frame clones only, not all of them. Among almost 350,000 clones listed, 9.3% were seen once. Sequenced: central memory CD4+ T cells from blood. This TCR came from a man aged 25 to 40 with type 1 diabetes. The chain carries TRBV7-9 and TRBJ1-2, with D unclear. The CDR3 is CASSPNGGYTF. The CDR3 nucleotides are TGTGCCAGCAGCCCTAACGGTGGCTACACCTTC.